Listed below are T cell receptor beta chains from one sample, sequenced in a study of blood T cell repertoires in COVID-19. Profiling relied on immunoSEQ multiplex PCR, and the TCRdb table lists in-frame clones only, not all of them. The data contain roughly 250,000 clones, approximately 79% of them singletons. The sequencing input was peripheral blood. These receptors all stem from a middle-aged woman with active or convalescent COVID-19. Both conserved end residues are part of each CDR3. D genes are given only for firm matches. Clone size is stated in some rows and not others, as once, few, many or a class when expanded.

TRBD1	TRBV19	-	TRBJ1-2	CASSSTGGGGYGYTF	TGTGCCAGTAGTTCCACAGGGGGAGGAGGCTATGGCTACACCTTC
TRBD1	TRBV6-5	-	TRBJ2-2	CASQRGGVGTGELFF	TGTGCCAGCCAGAGAGGGGGCGTCGGGACCGGGGAGCTGTTTTTT
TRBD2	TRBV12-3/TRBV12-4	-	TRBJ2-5	CASSGGETQYF	TGTGCCAGCAGCGGGGGGGAGACCCAGTACTTC
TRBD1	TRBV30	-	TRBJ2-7	CAWRATGPEQYF	TGTGCCTGGAGGGCGACAGGGCCCGAGCAGTACTTC
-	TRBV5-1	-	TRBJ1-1	CASSLVFDTPTEAFF	TGCGCCAGCAGCTTGGTTTTCGACACACCGACTGAAGCTTTCTTT
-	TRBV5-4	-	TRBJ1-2	CASSLLVGGNYGYTF	TGTGCCAGCAGCTTGTTGGTGGGGGGTAACTATGGCTACACCTTC
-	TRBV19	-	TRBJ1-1	CASRGARGGVNTEAFF	TGTGCCAGTAGGGGGGCGCGAGGTGGGGTGAACACTGAAGCTTTCTTT
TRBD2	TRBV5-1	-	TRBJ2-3	CASSSTSGGPDTQYF	TGCGCCAGCAGCTCGACTAGCGGGGGGCCAGATACGCAGTATTTT
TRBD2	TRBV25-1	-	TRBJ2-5	CASRHSGGVETQYF	TGTGCCAGCAGACATAGCGGGGGAGTAGAGACCCAGTACTTC
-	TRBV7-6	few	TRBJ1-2	CASSSGLTGYTF	TGTGCCAGCAGCTCGGGACTTACTGGCTACACCTTC
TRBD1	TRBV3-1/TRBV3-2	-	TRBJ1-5	CASSRTGRTEPQHF	TGTGCCAGCAGCCGGACAGGGCGAACGGAGCCCCAGCATTTT
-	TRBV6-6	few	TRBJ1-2	CASTGGDGYTF	TGTGCCAGCACGGGGGGGGACGGCTACACCTTC
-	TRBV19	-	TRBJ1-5	CASSLRGFNQPQHF	TGTGCCAGTAGTCTTAGAGGGTTTAATCAGCCCCAGCATTTT
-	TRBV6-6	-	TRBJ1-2	CASSYSSGSNYGYTF	TGTGCCAGCAGTTACTCGAGTGGGAGTAACTATGGCTACACCTTC
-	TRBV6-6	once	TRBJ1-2	CASSSQGGANGYTF	TGTGCCAGCAGTTCACAGGGAGGGGCCAATGGCTACACCTTC
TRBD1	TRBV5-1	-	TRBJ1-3	CASSTGQESSGNTIYF	TGCGCCAGCAGCACCGGACAGGAGAGCTCTGGAAACACCATATATTTT
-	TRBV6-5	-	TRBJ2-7	CASSGTRTEEQYF	TGTGCCAGCTCCGGGACACGGACCGAGGAGCAGTACTTC
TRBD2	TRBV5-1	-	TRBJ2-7	CASSLWRGDHYEQYF	TGCGCCAGCAGCCTCTGGCGGGGGGATCACTACGAGCAGTACTTC
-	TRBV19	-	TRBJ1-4	CASSRGKPEEKLFF	TGTGCCAGTAGTCGCGGAAAACCGGAGGAAAAACTGTTTTTT
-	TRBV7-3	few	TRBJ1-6	CASSLLESSPLHF	TGTGCCAGCAGCTTATTAGAAAGTTCACCCCTCCACTTT
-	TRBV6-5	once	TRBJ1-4	CASSRMSGGGEKLFF	TGTGCCAGCAGTCGTATGTCGGGGGGCGGCGAAAAACTGTTTTTT
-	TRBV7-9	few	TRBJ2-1	CASSLGGLNEQFF	TGTGCCAGCAGCTTAGGAGGGCTAAATGAGCAGTTCTTC
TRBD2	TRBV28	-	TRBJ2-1	CASSLYAGGPYNEQFF	TGTGCCAGCAGTTTATATGCGGGGGGGCCCTACAATGAGCAGTTCTTC
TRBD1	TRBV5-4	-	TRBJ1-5	CASSQDRGYNQPQHF	TGTGCCAGCAGCCAGGACAGGGGTTACAATCAGCCCCAGCATTTT
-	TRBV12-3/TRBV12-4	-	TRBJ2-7	CASSGWIDNEQYF	TGTGCCAGCTCGGGGTGGATTGACAACGAGCAGTACTTC
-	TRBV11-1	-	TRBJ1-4	CASSFGGPRTNEKLFF	TGTGCCAGCAGCTTTGGGGGCCCAAGAACTAATGAAAAACTGTTTTTT
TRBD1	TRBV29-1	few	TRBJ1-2	CSVPLRTGGAGGYTF	TGCAGCGTTCCTCTCAGGACAGGGGGCGCGGGAGGCTACACCTTC
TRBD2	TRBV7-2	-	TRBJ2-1	CASSPSLGAGGRIEQFF	TGTGCCAGCAGCCCCTCCCTAGGAGCGGGGGGGCGAATTGAGCAGTTCTTC
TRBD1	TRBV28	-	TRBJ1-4	CASSPPGGGEKLFF	TGTGCCAGCAGCCCCCCAGGGGGCGGTGAAAAACTGTTTTTT